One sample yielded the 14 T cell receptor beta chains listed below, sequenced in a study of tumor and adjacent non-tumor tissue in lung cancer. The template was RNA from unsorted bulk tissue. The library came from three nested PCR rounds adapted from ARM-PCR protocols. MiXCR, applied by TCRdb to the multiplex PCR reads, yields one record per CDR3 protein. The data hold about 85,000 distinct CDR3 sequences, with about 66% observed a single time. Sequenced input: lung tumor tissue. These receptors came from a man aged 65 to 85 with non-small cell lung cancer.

The DNA for the CDR3 is TGCAGCGCAGCCCTCTGGAGGGGCCAAGATACGCAGTATTTT. Translating it yields CSAALWRGQDTQYF. The V and J genes are TRBV29-1 and TRBJ2-3, with a possible D match to TRBD2 (6 bases). CDR1 is SQVTM, CDR2 ANQGSEA, per germline. The CDR3 runs 14 residues. V shed 7 bases and J shed 5 bases, with 19 bases lying between them.

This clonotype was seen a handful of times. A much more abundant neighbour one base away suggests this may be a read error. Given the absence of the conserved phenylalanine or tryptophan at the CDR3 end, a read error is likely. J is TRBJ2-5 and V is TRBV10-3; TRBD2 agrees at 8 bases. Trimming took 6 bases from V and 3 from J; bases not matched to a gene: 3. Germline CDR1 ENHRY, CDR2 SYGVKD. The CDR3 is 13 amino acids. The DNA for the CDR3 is TGTGCCATCAGCCACGGGGGGGAAGAGACCCAGTACTCC. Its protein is CAISHGGEETQYS.

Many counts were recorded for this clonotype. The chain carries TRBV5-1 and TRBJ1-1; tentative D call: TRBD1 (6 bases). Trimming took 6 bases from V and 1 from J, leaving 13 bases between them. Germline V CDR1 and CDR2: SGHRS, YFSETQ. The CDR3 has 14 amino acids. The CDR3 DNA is TGCGCCAGCAAGGGGGACGCTAGGAACACTGAAGCTTTCTTT. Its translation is CASKGDARNTEAFF.

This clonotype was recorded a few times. CDR3 sequence (DNA): TGCGCCAGCAGCCCGGGGAGGGGGCAAATGGGCACTGAAGCTTTCTTT. Protein sequence: CASSPGRGQMGTEAFF. J is TRBJ1-1 and V is TRBV5-1, with 7 bases identical to TRBD1. The CDR3 length is 16 residues. The V gene end was trimmed by 4 bases and the J gene end by 4 bases; junction bases not matched to a gene: 13. Germline V lookup: CDR1 SGHRS, CDR2 YFSETQ.

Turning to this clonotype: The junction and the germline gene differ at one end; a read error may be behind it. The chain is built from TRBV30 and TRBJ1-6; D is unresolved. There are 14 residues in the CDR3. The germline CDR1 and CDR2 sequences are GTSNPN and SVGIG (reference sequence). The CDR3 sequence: CDWSQAPENSSLHF. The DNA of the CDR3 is TGTGACTGGAGCCAGGCCCCGGAGAATTCATCCCTCCACTTT.

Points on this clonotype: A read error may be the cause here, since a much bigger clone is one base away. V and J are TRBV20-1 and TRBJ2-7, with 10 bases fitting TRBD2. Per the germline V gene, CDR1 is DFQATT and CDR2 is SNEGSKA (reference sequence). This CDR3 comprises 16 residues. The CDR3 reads CTARSRTSGASYEQYF. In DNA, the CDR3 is TGCACTGCTAGATCTAGGACTAGCGGAGCCTCCTACGAGCAGTACTTC.

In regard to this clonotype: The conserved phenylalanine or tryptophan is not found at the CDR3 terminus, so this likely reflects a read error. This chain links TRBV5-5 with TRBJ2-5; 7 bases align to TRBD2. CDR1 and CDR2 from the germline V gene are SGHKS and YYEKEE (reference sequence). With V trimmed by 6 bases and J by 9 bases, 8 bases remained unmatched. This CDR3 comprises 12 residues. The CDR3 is CASNGTAGAQYS. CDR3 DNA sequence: TGTGCCAGCAACGGTACCGCGGGGGCCCAGTACTCC.

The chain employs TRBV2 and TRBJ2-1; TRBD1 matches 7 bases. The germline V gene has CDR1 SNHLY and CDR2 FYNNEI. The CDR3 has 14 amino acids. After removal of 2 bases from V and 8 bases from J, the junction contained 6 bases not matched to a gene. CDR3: CASSEQGEGYEQFF. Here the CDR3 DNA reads TGTGCCAGCAGTGAACAGGGGGAAGGGTATGAGCAGTTCTTC.

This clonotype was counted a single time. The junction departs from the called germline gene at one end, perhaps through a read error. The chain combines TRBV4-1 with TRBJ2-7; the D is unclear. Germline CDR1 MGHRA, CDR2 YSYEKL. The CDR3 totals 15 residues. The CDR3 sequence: CASTQAHGVLYEQYF. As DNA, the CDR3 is TGCGCCAGCACCCAAGCACATGGGGTTCTTTACGAGCAGTACTTC.

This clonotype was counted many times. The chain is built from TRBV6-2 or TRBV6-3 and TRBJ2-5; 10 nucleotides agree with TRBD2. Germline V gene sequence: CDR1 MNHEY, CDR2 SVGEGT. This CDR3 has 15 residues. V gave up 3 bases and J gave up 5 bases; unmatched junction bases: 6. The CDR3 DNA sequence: TGTGCCAGCAGTTATGTGGGGACTAGCGCTGAGACCCAGTACTTC. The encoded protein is CASSYVGTSAETQYF.

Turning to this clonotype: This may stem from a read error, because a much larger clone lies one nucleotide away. CDR3 region: CAAFDREVTDTQYF. The CDR3 nucleotides are TGTGCCGCTTTTGACAGGGAGGTCACAGATACGCAGTATTTT. The chain joins TRBV5-4 to TRBJ2-3; a possible D gene is TRBD1 (7 bases). V dropped 10 bases and J dropped 2 bases, with 17 bases sitting between them. This CDR3 spans 14 amino acids. CDR1 is SGHNT and CDR2 is YYREEE in the germline V gene (reference sequence).

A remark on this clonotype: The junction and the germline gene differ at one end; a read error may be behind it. CDR3 protein: CASSQEGTVRDTHYF. Here the CDR3 DNA reads TGTGCCAGCAGCCAAGAAGGTACGGTGAGGGATACGCATTATTTT. The V call is TRBV4-1, the J call TRBJ2-3, with D possibly matching TRBD2 (5 bases). The germline gives CDR1 MGHRA, CDR2 YSYEKL. CDR3 length: 15 residues.

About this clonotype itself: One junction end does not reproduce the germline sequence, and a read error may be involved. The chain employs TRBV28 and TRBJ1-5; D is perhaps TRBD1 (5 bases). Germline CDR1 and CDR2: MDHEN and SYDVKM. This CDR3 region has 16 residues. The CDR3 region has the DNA TGTGTCAGCACCCTCGGGAGGGGTTATATCAATCAGCCCCAGCATTTT. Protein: CVSTLGRGYINQPQHF.

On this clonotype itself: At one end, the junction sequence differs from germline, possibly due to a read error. CDR3 coding DNA: TGTGCCGGCAGTTTACGGGGCACAGAGGGCTATGGCTACACCTTC. It encodes CAGSLRGTEGYGYTF. The chain recombines TRBV11-2 with TRBJ1-2; possible D gene TRBD1, 5 bases. The CDR3 runs to 15 residues. CDR1 and CDR2 (germline): SGHAT, FQNNGV.